Sequencing of this T cell receptor (beta chain) was carried out in a study of technical replicates of blood from a few donors. Produced via immunoSEQ multiplex PCR; TCRdb's table is partial and in-frame only. The sample has about 83,000 clones; 95% to 97% are singletons. The CDR3 contains 16 residues. Trimming cost V 3 bases and J 4 bases, with 16 bases left between them. Germline values: CDR1 MNHEY, CDR2 SMNVEV (reference sequence). The origin of this receptor is a human donor in good health. Input material: T cells isolated from PBMCs. The chain has TRBV27 and TRBJ2-1, with D possibly TRBD2 on 5 matching bases. DNA for the CDR3: TGTGCCAGCAGTTTCTCCGGGTCAGAGGGTTACAATGAGCAGTTCTTC. Protein: CASSFSGSEGYNEQFF.